This TCR beta chain was observed in a study of Graves' ophthalmopathy and Graves' hyperthyroidism. Per germline, CDR1 SGHRS and CDR2 YFSETQ. Trimming pared 0 bases from V and 5 bases from J, leaving 12 bases between. The CDR3 is 16 residues long. Researchers took RNA transcripts and amplified TCR beta CDR3 regions from them. Scientists carried out first-round RT-PCR using HTBI primers and then a second-round multiplex PCR. Each CDR3 protein is one row after TCRdb ran MiXCR on the multiplex PCR reads. The table lists 900,000 to 1,200,000 distinct CDR3 sequences, about 35% of them singletons, with 8.5% to 14% in the top ten. Points on this clonotype: Given a much more abundant clone one base away, this may be a read error.

The sample comprised peripheral blood or thyroid tissue (not recorded which). This clonotype was obtained from an adult man with Graves' hyperthyroidism. The chain couples TRBV5-1 to TRBJ1-6, with a tentative D call TRBD1 (5 bases). The CDR3 is CASSLERGKDNSPLHF. DNA of the CDR3: TGCGCCAGCAGCTTGGAACGGGGGAAGGATAATTCACCCCTCCACTTT.